The 4 T cell receptor beta chains in this list originate from one sample, sequenced in a study of post-analysis software for immune sequencing data. Findings and limits, study-wide: Elevated frequency relative to controls characterized four or five TRBV segments in patients, TRBV5-6, TRBV5-1 and TRBV20-1 among them.

Their recognized antigens are unknown. The library was made from cDNA and included unique molecular identifiers. TCRdb re-called the PCR reads with MiXCR, one entry per CDR3 protein. Counted here are 350,000 to 450,000 distinct CDR3 sequences, approximately 38% occurring once; the ten biggest clones make up approximately 7.1%. Sequences were obtained from blood. The receptor source for this set is a girl aged 2-10 years with multiple sclerosis.

The chain employs TRBV29-1 and TRBJ1-1; D might be TRBD1 (6 bases). The CDR3 covers 13 residues. Germline V gives CDR1 SQVTM, CDR2 ANQGSEA. V was cut by 5 bases and J by 4 bases, with 14 bases left in between. In DNA, the CDR3 is TGCAGCGTTTATCAGGGGAGCGGCACTGAAGCTTTCTTT. It specifies CSVYQGSGTEAFF.

The genes are TRBV6-5 and TRBJ2-1; D remains unclear. Deletions cut 0 bases from V and 9 bases from J, with 15 bases between. The CDR3 has 15 amino acids. Germline loops: CDR1 MNHEY, CDR2 SVGAGI. CDR3: CASSYSMGHPIEQFF. CDR3 nucleotides: TGTGCCAGCAGTTACTCGATGGGCCACCCCATTGAGCAGTTCTTC.

V is TRBV6-2 or TRBV6-3 and J is TRBJ2-7, with D uncertain. The CDR3 contains 13 residues. Germline-derived CDR1 and CDR2 are MNHEY and SVGEGT. V was pared by 7 bases and J by 6 bases, with 16 bases between. The CDR3 DNA reads TGTGCCAGCACCCTGGACGGGCCTCTCGAGCAGTACTTC. As protein: CASTLDGPLEQYF.

Many counts were recorded for this clonotype. The chain links TRBV7-2 to TRBJ2-7, with D possibly being TRBD2 (6 bases). Germline V gene lookup returns CDR1 SGHTA and CDR2 FQGNSA. The CDR3 loop spans 17 amino acids. With 4 bases removed from V and 0 bases from J, the gap between germline ends came to 19 bases. CDR3 in amino acids: CASSWGGVETISYEQYF. The CDR3 DNA follows: TGTGCCAGCAGCTGGGGAGGTGTAGAGACAATCTCCTACGAGCAGTACTTC. Combining the CDR3 with reference TRBV7-2 and TRBJ2-7 gives the whole variable domain GAGVSQSPSNKVTEKGKDVELRCDPISGHTALYWYRQSLGQGLEFLIYFQGNSAPDKSGLPSDRFSAERTGGSVSTLTIQRTQQEDSAVYLCASSWGGVETISYEQYFGPGTRLTVT.